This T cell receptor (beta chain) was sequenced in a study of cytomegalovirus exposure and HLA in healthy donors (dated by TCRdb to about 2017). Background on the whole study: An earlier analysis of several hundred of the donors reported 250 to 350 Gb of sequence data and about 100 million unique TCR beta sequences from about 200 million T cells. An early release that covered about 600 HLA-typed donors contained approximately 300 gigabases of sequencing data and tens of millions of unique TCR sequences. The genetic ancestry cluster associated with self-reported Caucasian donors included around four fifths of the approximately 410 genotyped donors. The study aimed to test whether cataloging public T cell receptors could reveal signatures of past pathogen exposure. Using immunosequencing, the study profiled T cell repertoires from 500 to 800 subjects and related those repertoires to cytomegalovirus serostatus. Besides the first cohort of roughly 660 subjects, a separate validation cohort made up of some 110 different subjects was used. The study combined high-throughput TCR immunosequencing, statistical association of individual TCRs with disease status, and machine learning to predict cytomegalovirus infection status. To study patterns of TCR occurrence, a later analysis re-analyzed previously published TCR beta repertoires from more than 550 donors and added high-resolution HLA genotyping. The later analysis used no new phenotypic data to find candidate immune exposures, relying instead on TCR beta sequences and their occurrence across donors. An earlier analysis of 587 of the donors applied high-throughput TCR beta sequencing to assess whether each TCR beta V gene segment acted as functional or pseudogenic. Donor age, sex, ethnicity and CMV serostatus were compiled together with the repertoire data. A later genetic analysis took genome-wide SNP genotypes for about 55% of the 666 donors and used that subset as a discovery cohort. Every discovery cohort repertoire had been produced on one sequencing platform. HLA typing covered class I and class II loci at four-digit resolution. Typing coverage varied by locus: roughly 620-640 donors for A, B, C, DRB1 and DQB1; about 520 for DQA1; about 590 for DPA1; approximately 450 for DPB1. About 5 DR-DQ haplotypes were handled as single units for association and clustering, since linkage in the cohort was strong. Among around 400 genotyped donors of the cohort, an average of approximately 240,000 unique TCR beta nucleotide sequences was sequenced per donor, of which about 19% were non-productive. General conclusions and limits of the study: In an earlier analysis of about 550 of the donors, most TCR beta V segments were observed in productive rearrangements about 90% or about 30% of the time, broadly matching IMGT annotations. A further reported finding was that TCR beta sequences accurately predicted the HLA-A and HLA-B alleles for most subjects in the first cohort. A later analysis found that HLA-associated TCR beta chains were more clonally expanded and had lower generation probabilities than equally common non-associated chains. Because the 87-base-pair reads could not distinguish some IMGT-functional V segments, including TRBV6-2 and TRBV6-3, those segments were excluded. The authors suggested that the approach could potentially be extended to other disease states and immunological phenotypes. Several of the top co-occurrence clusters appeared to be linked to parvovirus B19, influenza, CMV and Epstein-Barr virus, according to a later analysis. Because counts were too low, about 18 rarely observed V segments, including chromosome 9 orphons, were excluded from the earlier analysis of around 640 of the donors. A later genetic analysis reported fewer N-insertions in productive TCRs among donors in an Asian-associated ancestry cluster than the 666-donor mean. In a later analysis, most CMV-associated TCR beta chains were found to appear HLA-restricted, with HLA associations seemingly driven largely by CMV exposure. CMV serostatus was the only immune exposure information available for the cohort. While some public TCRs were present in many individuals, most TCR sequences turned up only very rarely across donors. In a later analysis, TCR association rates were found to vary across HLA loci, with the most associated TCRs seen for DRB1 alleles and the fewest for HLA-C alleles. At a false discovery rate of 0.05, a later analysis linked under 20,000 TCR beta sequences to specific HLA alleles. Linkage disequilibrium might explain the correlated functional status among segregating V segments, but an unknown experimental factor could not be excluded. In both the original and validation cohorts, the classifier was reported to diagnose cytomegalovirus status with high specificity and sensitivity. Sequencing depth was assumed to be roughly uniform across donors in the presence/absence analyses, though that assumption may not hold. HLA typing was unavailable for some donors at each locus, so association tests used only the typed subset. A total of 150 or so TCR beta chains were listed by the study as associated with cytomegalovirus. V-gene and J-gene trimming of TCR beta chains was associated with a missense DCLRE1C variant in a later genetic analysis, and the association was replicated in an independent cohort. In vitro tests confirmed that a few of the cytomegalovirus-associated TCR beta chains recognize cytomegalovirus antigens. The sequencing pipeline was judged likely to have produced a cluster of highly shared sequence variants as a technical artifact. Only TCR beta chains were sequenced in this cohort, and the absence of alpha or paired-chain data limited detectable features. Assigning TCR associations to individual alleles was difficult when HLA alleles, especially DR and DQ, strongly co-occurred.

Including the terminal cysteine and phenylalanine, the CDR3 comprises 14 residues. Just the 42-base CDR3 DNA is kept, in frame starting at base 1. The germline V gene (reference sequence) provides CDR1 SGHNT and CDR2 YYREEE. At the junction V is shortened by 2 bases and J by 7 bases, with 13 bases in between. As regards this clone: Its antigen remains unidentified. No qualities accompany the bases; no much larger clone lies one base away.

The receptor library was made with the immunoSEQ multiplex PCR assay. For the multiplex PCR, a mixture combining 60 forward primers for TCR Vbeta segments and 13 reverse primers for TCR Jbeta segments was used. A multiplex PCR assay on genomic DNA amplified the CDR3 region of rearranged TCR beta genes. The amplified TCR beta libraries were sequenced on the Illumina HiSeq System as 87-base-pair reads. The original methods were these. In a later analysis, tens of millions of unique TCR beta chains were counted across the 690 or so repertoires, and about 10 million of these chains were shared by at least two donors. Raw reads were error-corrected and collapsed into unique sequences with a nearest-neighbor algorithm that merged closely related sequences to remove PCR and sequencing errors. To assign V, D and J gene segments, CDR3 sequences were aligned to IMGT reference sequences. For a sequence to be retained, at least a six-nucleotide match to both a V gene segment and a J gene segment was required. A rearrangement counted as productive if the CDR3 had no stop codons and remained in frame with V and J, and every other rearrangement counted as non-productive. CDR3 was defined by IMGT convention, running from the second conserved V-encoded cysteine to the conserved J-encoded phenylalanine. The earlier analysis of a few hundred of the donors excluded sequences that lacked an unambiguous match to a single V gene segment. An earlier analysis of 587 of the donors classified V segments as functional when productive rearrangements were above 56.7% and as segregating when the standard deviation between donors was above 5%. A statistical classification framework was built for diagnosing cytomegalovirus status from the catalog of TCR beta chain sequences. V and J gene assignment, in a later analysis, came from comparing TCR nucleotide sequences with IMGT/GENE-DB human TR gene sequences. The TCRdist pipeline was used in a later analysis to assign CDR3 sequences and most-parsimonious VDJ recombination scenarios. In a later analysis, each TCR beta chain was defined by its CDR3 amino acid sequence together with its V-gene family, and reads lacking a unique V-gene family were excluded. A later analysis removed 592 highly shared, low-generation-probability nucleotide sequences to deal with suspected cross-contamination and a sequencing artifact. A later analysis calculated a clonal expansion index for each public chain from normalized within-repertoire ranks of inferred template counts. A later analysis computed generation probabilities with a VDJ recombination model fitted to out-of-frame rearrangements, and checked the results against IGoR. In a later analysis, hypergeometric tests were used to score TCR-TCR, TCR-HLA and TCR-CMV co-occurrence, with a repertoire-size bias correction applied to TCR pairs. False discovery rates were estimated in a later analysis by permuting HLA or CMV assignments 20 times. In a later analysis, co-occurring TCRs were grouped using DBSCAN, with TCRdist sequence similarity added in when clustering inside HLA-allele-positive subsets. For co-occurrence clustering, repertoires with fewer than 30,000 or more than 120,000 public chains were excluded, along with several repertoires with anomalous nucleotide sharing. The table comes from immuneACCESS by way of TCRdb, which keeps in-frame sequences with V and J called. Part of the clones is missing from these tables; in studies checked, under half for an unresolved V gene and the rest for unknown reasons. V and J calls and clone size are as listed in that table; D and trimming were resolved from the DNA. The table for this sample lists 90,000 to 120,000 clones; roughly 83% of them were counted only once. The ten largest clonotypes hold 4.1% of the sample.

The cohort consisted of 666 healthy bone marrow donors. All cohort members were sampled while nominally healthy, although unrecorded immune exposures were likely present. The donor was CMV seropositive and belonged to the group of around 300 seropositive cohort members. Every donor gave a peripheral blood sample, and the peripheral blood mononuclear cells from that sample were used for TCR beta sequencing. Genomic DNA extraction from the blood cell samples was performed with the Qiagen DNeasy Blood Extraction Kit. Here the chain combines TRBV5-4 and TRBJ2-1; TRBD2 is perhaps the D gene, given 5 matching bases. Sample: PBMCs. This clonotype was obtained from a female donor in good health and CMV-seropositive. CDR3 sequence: CASSFTPSGNEQFF. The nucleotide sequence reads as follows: TGTGCCAGCAGCTTTACCCCCTCGGGGAATGAGCAGTTCTTC.